Below, 20 T cell receptor beta chains from the same sample are listed, as sequenced in a study of T cell repertoires in cytomegalovirus infection (dated by TCRdb to between 2018 and 2021). The sequencing machine was an Illumina HiSeq 1500. The raw public reads went through TCRdb reprocessing: fastp at Q25, MiXCR clone calling, in-frame beta chains kept. CDR3 protein duplicates are merged, each entry listing the most common genes and DNA. In this sample the table shows hundreds of thousands of distinct CDR3 sequences, about 10% of which occur a single time. The ten biggest clones cover about 9.4% of the sample. The specimen sequenced was PBMCs. The receptors shown here come from a human donor in good health (CMV status not recorded). Some clones in this sample may be carry-over from other donors' samples.

With respect to this clonotype: A read error may explain this, as a much larger clone is one base away. The rearrangement links TRBV6-6 to TRBJ2-4; 9 bases fit TRBD1. Looked up from germline, CDR1 is MNHNY and CDR2 is SVGAGI (reference sequence). The CDR3 is 16 amino acids. As DNA, the CDR3 is TGTGCCAGCAGTACGACAGGGGGTGTAGCCAAAAACATTGAGTACTTC. Protein sequence: CASSTTGGVAKNIEYF.

This chain joins TRBV2 and TRBJ1-4, with D hard to call. Trimming took 5 bases from V and 6 from J, leaving 10 bases between them. Germline V lookup: CDR1 SNHLY, CDR2 FYNNEI. The CDR3 is 13 residues long. The CDR3 loop reads CASSQELDEKLFF. The CDR3 DNA reads TGTGCCAGCAGTCAGGAATTGGATGAAAAACTGTTTTTT.

The chain is built from TRBV14 and TRBJ2-1, with a weak D call TRBD2 (6 bases). Germline CDR1 and CDR2: SGHDN and FVKESK. Trimming removed 1 base from V and 6 bases from J, with 16 bases in between. The length of the CDR3 is 16 residues. The CDR3 coding sequence is TGTGCCAGCAGCCAAGTGGGGGGTCAAGGCATCAATGAGCAGTTCTTC. Amino acids: CASSQVGGQGINEQFF.

The J gene is TRBJ1-1, the V gene TRBV11-1; 12 nucleotides align to TRBD1. With V trimmed by 2 bases and J by 5 bases, 9 bases remained unmatched. This CDR3 has 17 amino acids. CDR1 and CDR2 (germline): SGHAT, FQDESV (reference sequence). The chain's CDR3 is CASSLRRDRGRWTEAFF. The CDR3 DNA reads TGTGCCAGCAGCTTACGGCGGGACAGGGGGCGCTGGACTGAAGCTTTCTTT. The whole variable domain, filled in from reference TRBV11-1 and TRBJ1-1, reads EAEVAQSPRYKITEKSQAVAFWCDPISGHATLYWYRQILGQGPELLVQFQDESVVDDSQLPKDRFSAERLKGVDSTLKIQPAELGDSAMYLCASSLRRDRGRWTEAFFGQGTRLTVV.

The sample holds many counts of this clonotype. This chain links TRBV28 with TRBJ2-3, with 9 bases lining up with TRBD1. After removal of 3 bases from V and 2 bases from J, the junction contained 6 bases not matched to a gene. From germline, CDR1 is MDHEN and CDR2 SYDVKM. The CDR3 is made up of 16 amino acids. The CDR3 region has the DNA TGTGCCAGCAGTTTGGTGGGGACAGGGCCCACAGATACGCAGTATTTT. It is translated as CASSLVGTGPTDTQYF.

This clonotype was observed at least ten times. The V call is TRBV12-3 or TRBV12-4, the J call TRBJ2-1; D is ambiguous. Trimming removed 11 bases at V and 7 bases at J, with 6 bases between. CDR3 length: 9 residues. The CDR3 coding sequence is TGTGCCCATTGGAATGAGCAGTTCTTC. It yields the protein CAHWNEQFF.

In its sample, this clonotype was seen many times. The V call is TRBV7-6, the J call TRBJ2-5; tentative D call: TRBD2 (6 bases). Trimming cost V 5 bases and J 4 bases, with 17 bases left between them. The CDR3 extends over 15 amino acids. CDR1 is SGHVS and CDR2 is FNYEAQ in the germline V gene. CDR3 coding DNA: TGTGCCAGCAGCCCATCCATTGGGAGGCCAGAGACCCAGTACTTC. Translating gives CASSPSIGRPETQYF.

This clonotype was recorded a few times. V usage is TRBV20-1 and J usage is TRBJ1-5; 8 nucleotides match TRBD1. V was pared by 0 bases and J by 0 bases, with 4 bases of the junction left unmatched. CDR3 size: 16 residues. CDR1 is DFQATT and CDR2 is SNEGSKA in the germline V gene (reference sequence). The CDR3 sequence is CSARDGTGYSNQPQHF. The CDR3 coding sequence is TGCAGTGCTAGAGATGGGACAGGATATAGCAATCAGCCCCAGCATTTT.

At least ten counts were recorded for this clonotype. The J gene is TRBJ1-6, the V gene TRBV7-3; D remains unclear. The CDR3 extends over 14 amino acids. Germline values: CDR1 SGHTA, CDR2 FQGTGA. V was pared by 0 bases and J by 10 bases, with 10 bases between. The CDR3 DNA is TGTGCCAGCAGCTTAACCGTCAACACCTCACCCCTCCACTTT. Translated: CASSLTVNTSPLHF.

This clonotype was recorded many times. The V and J genes are TRBV10-3 and TRBJ1-2, with D hard to call. Germline V lookup: CDR1 ENHRY, CDR2 SYGVKD. V lost 0 bases and J lost 0, with 8 bases in between. This CDR3 has 15 amino acids. For the CDR3, the DNA is TGTGCCATCAGTGAGTCAGGGAGGGCTAACTATGGCTACACCTTC. It yields the protein CAISESGRANYGYTF.

There are many counts of this clonotype. This rearrangement joins TRBV6-2 or TRBV6-3 to TRBJ2-1; D is ambiguous. This CDR3 has 12 amino acids. Germline lookup yields CDR1 MNHEY and CDR2 SVGEGT. Trimming pared 5 bases from V and 9 bases from J, leaving 11 bases between. The CDR3 loop reads CASSRLPGEQFF. CDR3 nucleotides: TGTGCCAGCAGTCGTCTACCGGGTGAGCAGTTCTTC.

The rearrangement joins TRBV6-2 or TRBV6-3 to TRBJ1-1; the D gene is possibly TRBD1 (5 bases). V dropped 5 bases and J dropped 4 bases, with 20 bases sitting between them. The CDR3 is 16 amino acids. CDR1 is MNHEY, CDR2 SVGEGT, per germline. The CDR3 coding sequence is TGTGCCAGCAGTGCCGACGGGCGACCCCAGGGCACTGAAGCTTTCTTT. It translates to CASSADGRPQGTEAFF.

This clonotype was counted many times. The chain couples TRBV6-6 to TRBJ1-4; D uncertain. This CDR3 is 14 amino acids long. Germline-derived CDR1 and CDR2 are MNHNY and SVGAGI (reference sequence). V was cut by 5 bases and J by 0 bases, with 7 bases left in between. The CDR3 sequence: CASSAQPTNEKLFF. CDR3 coding DNA: TGTGCCAGCAGTGCACAGCCAACTAATGAAAAACTGTTTTTT.

This clonotype was seen many times. V usage is TRBV29-1 and J usage is TRBJ1-5; weak D call: TRBD1 (5 bases). Germline-derived CDR1 and CDR2 are SQVTM and ANQGSEA. The V gene lost 4 bases and the J gene lost 3 bases, with 7 bases spanning the gap. CDR3 size: 12 residues. The CDR3 bases are TGCAGCGTTGTGGGGGACAATCAGCCCCAGCATTTT. As protein: CSVVGDNQPQHF. Based on the CDR3 plus reference TRBV29-1 and TRBJ1-5, the full variable domain is SAVISQKPSRDICQRGTSLTIQCQVDSQVTMMFWYRQQPGQSLTLIATANQGSEATYESGFVIDKFPISRPNLTFSTLTVSNMSPEDSSIYLCSVVGDNQPQHFGDGTRLSIL.

Many counts were recorded for this clonotype. The rearrangement uses TRBV10-3 and TRBJ1-3; unclear D gene. The CDR3 extends over 12 amino acids. Germline loops: CDR1 ENHRY, CDR2 SYGVKD. V lost 3 bases to trimming and J lost 7 bases, with 7 bases between them. This CDR3 reads CAISDPGNTIYF. The CDR3 nucleotides are TGTGCCATCAGTGATCCCGGGAACACCATATATTTT.

This chain links TRBV19 with TRBJ1-3; no definite D call. The germline CDR1 and CDR2 sequences are LNHDA and SQIVND (reference sequence). V gave up 10 bases and J gave up 1 base, with 8 bases separating them. The CDR3 extends over 12 amino acids. This CDR3 reads CATRTSGNTIYF. As DNA, the CDR3 is TGTGCCACCCGGACTTCTGGAAACACCATATATTTT.

The sample holds many counts of this clonotype. The chain employs TRBV7-4 and TRBJ1-2; 8 nucleotides agree with TRBD1. Germline trimming cut 4 bases from V and 2 bases from J; bases unmatched to any gene: 3. The CDR3 contains 14 residues. The germline V gene has CDR1 SGHVT and CDR2 SQSDAQ. DNA of the CDR3: TGTGCCAGCAGCTCGAGGACAGGGAACTATGGCTACACCTTC. Its protein is CASSSRTGNYGYTF.

This clonotype has a handful of counts. The germline gene is not matched at one end of the junction; a read error may be the cause. V usage is TRBV6-6 and J usage is TRBJ2-7; 14 nucleotides align to TRBD2. The CDR3 sequence is 16 residues long. Germline V CDR1 and CDR2: MNHNY, SVGAGI (reference sequence). The CDR3 loop is CASSDSGTSGSYEQYF. CDR3 coding DNA: TGTGCCAGCAGTGACTCCGGGACTAGCGGGAGCTACGAGCAGTACTTC.

This clonotype was picked up many times. This chain uses TRBV7-3 with TRBJ1-1, with D perhaps matching TRBD1 (6 bases). CDR1 SGHTA and CDR2 FQGTGA come from the germline V gene. The CDR3 runs 14 residues. V lost 5 bases, J lost 4 bases, and 14 bases lay in between. The CDR3 loop reads CASSPLGGGTEAFF. DNA for the CDR3: TGTGCCAGCAGCCCCCTTGGAGGGGGCACTGAAGCTTTCTTT.

In this sample, this clonotype turned up many times. The chain has TRBV12-3 or TRBV12-4 and TRBJ1-1, with TRBD1 identical over 11 bases. This CDR3 region has 16 residues. V was clipped by 8 bases and J by 6 bases; unmatched bases: 14. The DNA of the CDR3 is TGTGCCAGCCCCAGGGCAGGACAGGGGGCTGAGGCTGAAGCTTTCTTT. Its translation: CASPRAGQGAEAEAFF.